This T cell receptor beta chain originates from a study of blood T cell repertoires in COVID-19. Study details: Samples of COVID-19 (acute and convalescent) were obtained from the United States, Italy and Spain. Sources were T cells, B-cell-depleted T cells, or PBMCs; the material itself was cDNA or gDNA.

Authors' data handling: Nucleated cell number was recorded as an estimate derived from reference gene primer amplification. The method was immunoSEQ multiplex PCR; TCRdb's version includes in-frame clones alone and lacks a portion of them. V, J and clone size reflect that table, while D and trimming were determined from the DNA. This sample has roughly 300,000 clones, with around 88% found just once. This CDR3 spans 13 amino acids. The germline V and J ends were trimmed by 4 bases and 8 bases, with 12 bases remaining between them. Germline V gene sequence: CDR1 SGHNT, CDR2 YENEEA. This TCR was recovered from a woman aged 50 to 60 with acute or convalescent COVID-19. The sequenced sample consisted of peripheral blood. V is TRBV11-3 and J is TRBJ2-1; D may be TRBD2 (6 bases). CDR3 in DNA: TGTGCCAGCAGCTACCGACTAGTTGATGAGCAGTTCTTC. Its translation is CASSYRLVDEQFF.